This T cell receptor beta chain originates from a study of brain T cells in children with intractable seizures. The time point was: blood from clinic visit 5 months post-surgery; TSC patient then seizure free. TCRdb's table, derived via immunoSEQ multiplex PCR, lists solely in-frame clones and lacks some. The sample records approximately 330,000 clones, 93% being singletons. Points from the study as a whole: Only CDR3 sequence similarity suggested viral specificity, without known HCMV serostatus.

A remark on this clone: Its antigen is currently unknown.

The specimen comprised peripheral blood, sampled more than 4 months after surgery. The source is a boy under two years old with tuberous sclerosis and intractable seizures.

CDR3 in amino acids: CAGYVDPSPVDSPLHF. The CDR3 coding sequence is TGTGCCGGGTATGTCGACCCGTCCCCCGTGGATTCACCCCTCCACTTT. The chain is built from TRBV2 and TRBJ1-6; no clear D. Trimming stripped 11 bases from V and 8 bases from J, with 25 bases between. Looked up from germline, CDR1 is SNHLY and CDR2 is FYNNEI. This CDR3 contains 16 residues.